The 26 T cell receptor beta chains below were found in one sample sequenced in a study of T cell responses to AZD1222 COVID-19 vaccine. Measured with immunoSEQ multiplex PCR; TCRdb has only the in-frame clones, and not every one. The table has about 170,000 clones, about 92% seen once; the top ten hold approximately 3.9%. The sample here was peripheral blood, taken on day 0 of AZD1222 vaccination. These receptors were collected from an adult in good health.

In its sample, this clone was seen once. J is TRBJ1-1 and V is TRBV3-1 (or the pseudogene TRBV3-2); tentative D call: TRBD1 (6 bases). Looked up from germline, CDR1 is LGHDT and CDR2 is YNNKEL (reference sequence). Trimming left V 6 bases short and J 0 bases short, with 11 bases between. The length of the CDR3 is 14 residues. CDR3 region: CASSIRGLNTEAFF. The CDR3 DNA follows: TGTGCCAGCAGTATCAGGGGTCTGAACACTGAAGCTTTCTTT.

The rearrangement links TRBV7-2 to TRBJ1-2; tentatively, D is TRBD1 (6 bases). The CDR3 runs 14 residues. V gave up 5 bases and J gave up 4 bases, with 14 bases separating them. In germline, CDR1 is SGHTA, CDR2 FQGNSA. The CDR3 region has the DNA TGTGCCAGCAGCCCGACCCGGGACATCTATGGCTACACCTTC. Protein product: CASSPTRDIYGYTF.

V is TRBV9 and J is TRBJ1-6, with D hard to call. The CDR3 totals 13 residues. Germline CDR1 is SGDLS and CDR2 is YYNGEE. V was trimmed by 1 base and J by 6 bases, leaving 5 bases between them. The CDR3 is CASSVRLNSPLHF. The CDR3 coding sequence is TGTGCCAGCAGCGTAAGGCTTAATTCACCCCTCCACTTT.

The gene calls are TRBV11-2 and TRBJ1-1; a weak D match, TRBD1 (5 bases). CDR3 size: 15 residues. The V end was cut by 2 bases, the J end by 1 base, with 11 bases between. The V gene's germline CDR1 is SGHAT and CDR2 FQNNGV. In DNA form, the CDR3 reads TGTGCCAGCAGCTTACAGGCAGGGAGGAACACTGAAGCTTTCTTT. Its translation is CASSLQAGRNTEAFF.

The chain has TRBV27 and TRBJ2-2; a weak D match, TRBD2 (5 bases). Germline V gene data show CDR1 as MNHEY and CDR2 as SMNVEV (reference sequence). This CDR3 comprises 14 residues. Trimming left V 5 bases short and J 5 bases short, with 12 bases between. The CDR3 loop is CASSPAPGTGELFF. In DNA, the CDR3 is TGTGCCAGCAGTCCCGCCCCGGGGACCGGGGAGCTGTTTTTT.

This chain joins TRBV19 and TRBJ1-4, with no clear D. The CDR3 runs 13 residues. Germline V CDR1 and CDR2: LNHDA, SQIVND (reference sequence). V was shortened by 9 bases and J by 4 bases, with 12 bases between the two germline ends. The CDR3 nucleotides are TGTGCCAGCCACCCCCGGGGTAATGAAAAACTGTTTTTT. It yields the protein CASHPRGNEKLFF.

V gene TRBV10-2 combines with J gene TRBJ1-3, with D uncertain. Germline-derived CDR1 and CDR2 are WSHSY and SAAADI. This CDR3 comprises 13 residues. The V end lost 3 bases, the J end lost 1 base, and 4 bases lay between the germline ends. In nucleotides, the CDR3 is TGCGCCAGCAGTGATAATTCTGGAAACACCATATATTTT. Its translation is CASSDNSGNTIYF.

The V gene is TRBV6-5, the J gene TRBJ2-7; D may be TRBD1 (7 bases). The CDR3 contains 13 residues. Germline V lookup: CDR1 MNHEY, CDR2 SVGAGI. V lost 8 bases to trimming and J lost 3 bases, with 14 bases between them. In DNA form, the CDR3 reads TGTGCCAGCCACGCGGGACAGAGCTACGAGCAGTACTTC. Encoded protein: CASHAGQSYEQYF.

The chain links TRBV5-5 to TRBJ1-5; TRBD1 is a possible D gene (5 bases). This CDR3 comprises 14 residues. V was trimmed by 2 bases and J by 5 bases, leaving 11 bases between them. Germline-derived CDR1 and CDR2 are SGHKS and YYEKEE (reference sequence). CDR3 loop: CASSLDSRYQPQHF. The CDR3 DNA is TGTGCCAGCAGCTTAGACAGTCGATATCAGCCCCAGCATTTT.

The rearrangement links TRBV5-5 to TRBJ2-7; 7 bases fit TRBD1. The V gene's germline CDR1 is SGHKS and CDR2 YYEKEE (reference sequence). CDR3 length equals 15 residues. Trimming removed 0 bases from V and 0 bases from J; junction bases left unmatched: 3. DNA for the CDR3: TGTGCCAGCAGCTTGGACCGGGACAGCTCCTACGAGCAGTACTTC. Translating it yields CASSLDRDSSYEQYF. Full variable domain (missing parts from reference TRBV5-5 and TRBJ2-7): DAGVTQSPTHLIKTRGQQVTLRCSPISGHKSVSWYQQVLGQGPQFIFQYYEKEERGRGNFPDRFSARQFPNYSSELNVNALLLGDSALYLCASSLDRDSSYEQYFGPGTRLTVT.

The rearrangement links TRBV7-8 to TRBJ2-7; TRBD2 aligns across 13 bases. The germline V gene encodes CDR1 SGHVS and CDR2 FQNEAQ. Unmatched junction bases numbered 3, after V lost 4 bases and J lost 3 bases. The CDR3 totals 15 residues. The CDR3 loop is CASSYGLAGVYEQYF. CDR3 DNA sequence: TGTGCCAGCAGCTACGGACTAGCGGGAGTCTACGAGCAGTACTTC.

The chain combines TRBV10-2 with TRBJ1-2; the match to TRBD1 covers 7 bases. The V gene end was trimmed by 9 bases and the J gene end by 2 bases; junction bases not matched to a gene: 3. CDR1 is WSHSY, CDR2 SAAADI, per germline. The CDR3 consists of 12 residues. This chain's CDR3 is CASTDRNYGYTF. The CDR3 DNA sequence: TGCGCCAGTACGGACAGGAACTATGGCTACACCTTC.

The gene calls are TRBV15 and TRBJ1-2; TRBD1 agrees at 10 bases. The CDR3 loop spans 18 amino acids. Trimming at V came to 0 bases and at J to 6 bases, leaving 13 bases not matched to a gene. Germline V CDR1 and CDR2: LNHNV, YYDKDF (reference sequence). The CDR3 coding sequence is TGTGCCACCAGCAGAGATCCCTCCGACAGGGGGCTCTCGGATGGCTACACCTTC. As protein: CATSRDPSDRGLSDGYTF.

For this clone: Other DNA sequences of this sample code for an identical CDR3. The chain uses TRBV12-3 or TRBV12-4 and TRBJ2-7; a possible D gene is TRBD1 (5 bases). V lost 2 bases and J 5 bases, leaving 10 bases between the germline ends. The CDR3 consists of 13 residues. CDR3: CASSLNRWNEQYF. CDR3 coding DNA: TGTGCCAGCAGTTTAAACAGGTGGAACGAGCAGTACTTC.

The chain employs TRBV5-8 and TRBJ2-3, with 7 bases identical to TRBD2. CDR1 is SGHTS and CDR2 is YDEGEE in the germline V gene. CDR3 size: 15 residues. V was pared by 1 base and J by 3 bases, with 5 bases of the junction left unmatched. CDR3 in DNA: TGTGCCAGCAGCTTGAAACTAGCGCCGACAGATACGCAGTATTTT. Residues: CASSLKLAPTDTQYF. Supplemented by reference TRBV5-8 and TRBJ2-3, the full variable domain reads EAGVTQSPTHLIKTRGQQATLRCSPISGHTSVYWYQQALGLGLQFLLWYDEGEERNRGNFPPRFSGRQFPNYSSELNVNALELEDSALYLCASSLKLAPTDTQYFGPGTRLTVL.

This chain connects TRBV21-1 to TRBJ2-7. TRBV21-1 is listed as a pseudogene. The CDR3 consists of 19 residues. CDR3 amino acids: CASSTRRGGRSLIGYEQYF. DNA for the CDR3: TGTGCCAGCAGCACTCGCCGAGGGGGGCGCAGTCTAATCGGCTACGAGCAGTACTTC.

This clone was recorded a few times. CDR3 loop: CASSESPWGGPGNTIYF. In nucleotides, the CDR3 is TGTGCCAGCAGTGAATCCCCTTGGGGGGGACCTGGAAACACCATATATTTT. The chain couples TRBV6-1 to TRBJ1-3; a possible D gene is TRBD1 (5 bases). CDR3 length equals 17 residues. The V gene's germline CDR1 is MNHNS and CDR2 SASEGT. V lost 2 bases and J 2 bases, leaving 16 bases between the germline ends.

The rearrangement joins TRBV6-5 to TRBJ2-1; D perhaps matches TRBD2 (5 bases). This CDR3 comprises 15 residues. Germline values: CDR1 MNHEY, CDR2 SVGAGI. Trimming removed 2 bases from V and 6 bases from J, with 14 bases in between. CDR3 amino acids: CASSYVTTFGNEQFF. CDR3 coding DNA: TGTGCCAGCAGTTACGTGACTACGTTCGGCAATGAGCAGTTCTTC.

The CDR3 DNA follows: TGCAGCGTTGTAGGGACAGGGGCGTCGAACACTGAAGCTTTCTTT. This gives the protein CSVVGTGASNTEAFF. The chain joins TRBV29-1 to TRBJ1-1; 10 bases are shared with TRBD1. The CDR3 length is 15 residues. After removal of 4 bases from V and 1 base from J, the junction contained 6 bases not matched to a gene. Germline-derived CDR1 and CDR2 are SQVTM and ANQGSEA.

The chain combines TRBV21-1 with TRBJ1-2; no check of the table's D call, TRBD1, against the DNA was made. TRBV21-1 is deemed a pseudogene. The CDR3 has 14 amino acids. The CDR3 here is CASSRGSRDYGYTF. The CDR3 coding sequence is TGTGCCAGCTCAAGGGGCTCCCGGGACTATGGCTACACCTTC.

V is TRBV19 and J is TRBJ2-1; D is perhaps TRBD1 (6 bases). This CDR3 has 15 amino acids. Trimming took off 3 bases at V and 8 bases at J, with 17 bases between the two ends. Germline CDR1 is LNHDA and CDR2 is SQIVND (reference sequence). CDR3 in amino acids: CASSMVQGPVDEQFF. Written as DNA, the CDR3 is TGTGCCAGTAGTATGGTCCAGGGGCCTGTGGATGAGCAGTTCTTC.

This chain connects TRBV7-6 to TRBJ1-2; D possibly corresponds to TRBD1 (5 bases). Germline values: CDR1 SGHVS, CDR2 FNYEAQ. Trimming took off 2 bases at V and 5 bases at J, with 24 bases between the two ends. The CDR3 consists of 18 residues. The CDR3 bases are TGTGCCAGCAGCTTATCCCCGGCACAGGCTCCTTTAGCATATGGCTACACCTTC. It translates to CASSLSPAQAPLAYGYTF.

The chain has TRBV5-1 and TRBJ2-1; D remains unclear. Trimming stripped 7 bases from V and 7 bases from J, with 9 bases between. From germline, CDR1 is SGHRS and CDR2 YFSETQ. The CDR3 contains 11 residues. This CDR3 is CASGQANEQFF. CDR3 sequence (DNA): TGCGCCAGCGGCCAAGCGAATGAGCAGTTCTTC.

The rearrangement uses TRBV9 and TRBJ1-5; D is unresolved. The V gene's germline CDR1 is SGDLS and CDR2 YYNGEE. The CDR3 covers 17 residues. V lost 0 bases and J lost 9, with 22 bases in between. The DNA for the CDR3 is TGTGCCAGCAGCGTAGGGGAACTGGACGGCCAGTTGGGGCCCCAGCATTTT. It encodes CASSVGELDGQLGPQHF.

The CDR3 region is CASSLAGRPQHF. The CDR3 nucleotides read TGTGCCAGCAGCTTAGCGGGAAGGCCCCAGCATTTT. The chain has TRBV7-9 and TRBJ1-5, with D hard to call. This CDR3 region has 12 residues. V lost 0 bases, J lost 9 bases, and 6 bases lay in between. Looked up from germline, CDR1 is SEHNR and CDR2 is FQNEAQ (reference sequence).

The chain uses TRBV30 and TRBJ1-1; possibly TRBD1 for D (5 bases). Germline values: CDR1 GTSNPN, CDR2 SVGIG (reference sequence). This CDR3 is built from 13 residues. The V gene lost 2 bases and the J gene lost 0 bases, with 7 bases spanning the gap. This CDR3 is CAWSQGMNTEAFF. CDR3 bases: TGTGCCTGGAGTCAGGGAATGAACACTGAAGCTTTCTTT.